The T cell receptor (beta chain) described here comes from a study of blood T cell repertoires in COVID-19. Repertoires were generated with immunoSEQ multiplex PCR, while TCRdb's copy carries only in-frame clones and drops some. This sample has approximately 190,000 clones, with 70% to 90% found just once. The receptor's source is an elderly man with acute or convalescent COVID-19. Material: peripheral blood.

CDR3 nucleotides: TGTGCCAGCAGCTTAGTCCTAGCGGTGCTAGATGAGCAGTTCTTC. This translates into CASSLVLAVLDEQFF. This chain links TRBV7-9 with TRBJ2-1; 7 bases map to TRBD2. The CDR3 consists of 15 residues. Germline CDR1 SEHNR, CDR2 FQNEAQ (reference sequence). J gave up 8 bases and V 1 base, and 8 bases lay outside the gene matches.